This is a list of T cell receptor beta chains from one sample in a study of cytomegalovirus exposure and HLA in healthy donors. TCRdb's copy holds only in-frame clones and misses some; the assay was immunoSEQ multiplex PCR. The top ten clones hold 0.65% to 0.85% of a sample with about 330,000 clones, 75% to 90% of them seen once. The sequenced sample consisted of PBMCs. The source is a young woman in good health and CMV-seronegative. Both conserved end residues are part of each CDR3. The D gene is left open where the match is weak. Clone size appears in some rows only: once, few, many, or a class for an expanded clone.

D	size	J	V	CDR3	DNA
TRBD2	NA	TRBJ2-2	TRBV19	CASSIGGSGTTTGELFF	TGTGCCAGTAGTATCGGGGGTAGCGGGACGACCACCGGGGAGCTGTTTTTT
TRBD2	NA	TRBJ2-1	TRBV7-8	CASTGTAGGEQFF	TGTGCCAGCACAGGGACGGCGGGAGGTGAGCAGTTCTTC
TRBD2	NA	TRBJ2-5	TRBV10-2	CASKQTSGREGIGTQYF	TGCGCCAGCAAACAGACTAGCGGGAGGGAAGGAATCGGGACCCAGTACTTC
NA	once	TRBJ2-1	TRBV6-5	CASSYSQGRNEQFF	TGTGCCAGCAGTTACTCGCAGGGGCGAAATGAGCAGTTCTTC
TRBD2	few	TRBJ2-7	TRBV2	CASSPLAGAPYEQYF	TGTGCCAGCAGCCCACTAGCGGGTGCTCCCTACGAGCAGTACTTC
TRBD1	NA	TRBJ1-4	TRBV4-3	CASSQEGTGYSEKLFF	TGCGCCAGCAGCCAAGAAGGGACAGGGTATTCAGAAAAACTGTTTTTT
TRBD2	NA	TRBJ2-3	TRBV11-1	CASSFRGTGTSPFAQYF	TGTGCCAGCAGTTTTAGGGGTACCGGGACTAGTCCCTTTGCACAGTATTTT
TRBD2	NA	TRBJ2-1	TRBV9	CASSATSGSYNEQFF	TGTGCCAGCAGCGCGACTAGCGGATCCTACAATGAGCAGTTCTTC
NA	NA	TRBJ2-2	TRBV11-1	CASSPGFNGELFF	TGTGCCAGCAGCCCGGGGTTTAACGGGGAGCTGTTTTTT
TRBD2	NA	TRBJ2-7	TRBV29-1	CSAQRPGTSGRANEQYF	TGCAGCGCCCAGAGGCCCGGGACTAGCGGGAGGGCGAACGAGCAGTACTTC
TRBD2	NA	TRBJ2-3	TRBV10-3	CAITPGLAGGPGADTQYF	TGTGCCATCACCCCCGGACTAGCGGGAGGGCCAGGGGCCGATACGCAGTATTTT
NA	NA	TRBJ2-7	TRBV4-3	CASSQDRETSYEQYF	TGCGCCAGCAGCCAAGACAGGGAAACCTCCTACGAGCAGTACTTC